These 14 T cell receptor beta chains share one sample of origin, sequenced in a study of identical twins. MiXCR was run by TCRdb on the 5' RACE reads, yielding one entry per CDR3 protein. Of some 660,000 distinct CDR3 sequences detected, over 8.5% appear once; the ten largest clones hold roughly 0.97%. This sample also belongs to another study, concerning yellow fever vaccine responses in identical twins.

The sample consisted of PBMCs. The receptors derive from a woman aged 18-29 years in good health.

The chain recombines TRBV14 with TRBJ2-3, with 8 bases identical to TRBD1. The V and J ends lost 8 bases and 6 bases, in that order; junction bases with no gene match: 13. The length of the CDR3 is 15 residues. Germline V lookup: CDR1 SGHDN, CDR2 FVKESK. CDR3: CASGLRTGKIDTQYF. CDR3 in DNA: TGTGCCAGCGGCCTTCGGACAGGGAAGATCGATACGCAGTATTTT.

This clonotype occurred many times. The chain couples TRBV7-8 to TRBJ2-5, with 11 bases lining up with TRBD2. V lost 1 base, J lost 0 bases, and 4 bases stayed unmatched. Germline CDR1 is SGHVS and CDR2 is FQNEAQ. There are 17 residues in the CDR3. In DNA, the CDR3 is TGTGCCAGCAGCTTAGGGGGGGGACTAGCGGACCAAGAGACCCAGTACTTC. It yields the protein CASSLGGGLADQETQYF.

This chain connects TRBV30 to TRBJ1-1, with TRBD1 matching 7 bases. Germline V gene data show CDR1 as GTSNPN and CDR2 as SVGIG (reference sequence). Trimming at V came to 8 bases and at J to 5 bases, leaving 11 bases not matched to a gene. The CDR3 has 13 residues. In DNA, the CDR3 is TGTGCCGGGAAAGACAGGGTGGGAACTGAAGCTTTCTTT. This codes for CAGKDRVGTEAFF. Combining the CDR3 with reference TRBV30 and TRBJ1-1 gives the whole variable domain SQTIHQWPATLVQPVGSPLSLECTVEGTSNPNLYWYRQAAGRGLQLLFYSVGIGQISSEVPQNLSASRPQDRQFILSSKKLLLSDSGFYLCAGKDRVGTEAFFGQGTRLTVV.

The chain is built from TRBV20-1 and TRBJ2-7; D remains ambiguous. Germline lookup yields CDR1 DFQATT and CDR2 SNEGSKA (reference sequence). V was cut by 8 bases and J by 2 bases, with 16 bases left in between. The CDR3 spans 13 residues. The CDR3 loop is CSLSREQPYEQYF. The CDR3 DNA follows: TGCAGTCTATCAAGGGAACAGCCCTACGAGCAGTACTTC.

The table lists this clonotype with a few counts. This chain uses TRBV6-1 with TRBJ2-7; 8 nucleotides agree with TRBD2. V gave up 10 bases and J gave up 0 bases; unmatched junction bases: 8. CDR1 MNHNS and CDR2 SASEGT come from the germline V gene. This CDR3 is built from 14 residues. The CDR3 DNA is TGTGCCACCTTCGCTAGCGGGCCCTCCTACGAGCAGTACTTC. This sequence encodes CATFASGPSYEQYF.

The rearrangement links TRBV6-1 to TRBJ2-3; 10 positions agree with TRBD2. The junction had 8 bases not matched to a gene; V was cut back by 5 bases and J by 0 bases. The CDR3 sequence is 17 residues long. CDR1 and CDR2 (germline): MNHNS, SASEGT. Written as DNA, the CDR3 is TGTGCCAGCAGTATTACTAGCGGGGCCCTAAGCACAGATACGCAGTATTTT. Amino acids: CASSITSGALSTDTQYF.

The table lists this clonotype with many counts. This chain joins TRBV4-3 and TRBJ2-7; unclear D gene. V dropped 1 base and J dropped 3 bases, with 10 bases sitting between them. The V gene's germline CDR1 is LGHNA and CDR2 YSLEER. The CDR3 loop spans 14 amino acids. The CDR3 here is CASSQGHRNYEQYF. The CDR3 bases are TGCGCCAGCAGCCAAGGTCACCGAAACTACGAGCAGTACTTC.

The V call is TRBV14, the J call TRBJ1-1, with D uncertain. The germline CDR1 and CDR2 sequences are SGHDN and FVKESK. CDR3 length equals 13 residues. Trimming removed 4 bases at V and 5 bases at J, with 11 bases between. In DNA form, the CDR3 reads TGTGCCAGCAGCCGTAACGGAAGGACTGAAGCTTTCTTT. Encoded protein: CASSRNGRTEAFF.

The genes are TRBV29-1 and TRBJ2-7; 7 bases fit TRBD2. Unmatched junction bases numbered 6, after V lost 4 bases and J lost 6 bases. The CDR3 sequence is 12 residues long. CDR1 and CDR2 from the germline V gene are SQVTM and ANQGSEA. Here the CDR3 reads CSVGLASGEQYF. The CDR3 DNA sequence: TGCAGCGTTGGACTAGCTAGCGGCGAGCAGTACTTC.

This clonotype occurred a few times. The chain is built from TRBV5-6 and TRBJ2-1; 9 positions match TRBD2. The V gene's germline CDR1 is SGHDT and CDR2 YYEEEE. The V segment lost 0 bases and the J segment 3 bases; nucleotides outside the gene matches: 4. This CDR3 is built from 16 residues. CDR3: CASSLVAGDFYNEQFF. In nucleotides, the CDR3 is TGTGCCAGCAGCTTGGTAGCGGGAGACTTCTACAATGAGCAGTTCTTC.

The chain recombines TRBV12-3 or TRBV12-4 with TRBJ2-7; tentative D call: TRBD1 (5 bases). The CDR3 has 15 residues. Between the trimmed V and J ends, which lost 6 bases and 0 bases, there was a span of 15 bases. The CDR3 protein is CASSTDEDSSYEQYF. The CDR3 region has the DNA TGTGCCAGCAGCACAGATGAAGACAGCTCCTACGAGCAGTACTTC.

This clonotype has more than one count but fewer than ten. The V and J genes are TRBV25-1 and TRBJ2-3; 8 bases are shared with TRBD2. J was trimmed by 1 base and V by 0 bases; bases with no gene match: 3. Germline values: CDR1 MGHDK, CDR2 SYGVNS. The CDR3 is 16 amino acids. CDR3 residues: CASSEYSAGGTDTQYF. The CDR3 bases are TGTGCCAGCAGTGAATATTCAGCGGGAGGCACAGATACGCAGTATTTT.

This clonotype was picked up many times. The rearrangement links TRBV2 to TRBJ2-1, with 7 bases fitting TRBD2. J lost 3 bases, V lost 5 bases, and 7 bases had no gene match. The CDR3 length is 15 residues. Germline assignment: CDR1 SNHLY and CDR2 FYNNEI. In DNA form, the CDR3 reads TGTGCCAGCAGTAAGACTAGCATCGGCTACAATGAGCAGTTCTTC. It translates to CASSKTSIGYNEQFF.

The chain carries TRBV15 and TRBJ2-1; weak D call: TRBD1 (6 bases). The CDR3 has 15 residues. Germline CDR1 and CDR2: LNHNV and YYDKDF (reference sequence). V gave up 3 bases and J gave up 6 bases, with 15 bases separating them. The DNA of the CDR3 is TGTGCCACCAGCAGGGGAGCAGGGGCCACCAATGAGCAGTTCTTC. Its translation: CATSRGAGATNEQFF.